Listed below are T cell receptor beta chains from one sample, sequenced in a study of read filtering for tumor transcriptome and immune sequencing. From the reads, TCRdb called clonotypes with MiXCR, one entry per CDR3 protein. The sample holds 75,000 to 90,000 distinct CDR3 sequences; over 9% are singletons and the top ten take under 15%. Specimen: a population of CD138-negative cells sorted from bone marrow. The source of these receptors is a donor aged 40 or older with multiple myeloma. The CDR3 runs from the conserved cysteine through the conserved F or W.

V gene: TRBV4-1; J gene: TRBJ2-5; CDR3 protein: CASSLGRMETQYF
V gene: TRBV12-3/TRBV12-4; J gene: TRBJ1-3; CDR3 protein: CASSFQGTGNTIYF
V gene: TRBV5-1; J gene: TRBJ2-1; CDR3 protein: CASSLVGGVSSSYNEQFF
V gene: TRBV5-5; J gene: TRBJ1-5; CDR3 protein: CASSLAGGQVQPQHF
V gene: TRBV20-1; J gene: TRBJ1-1; CDR3 protein: CSASVIGGREAFF
V gene: TRBV7-9; J gene: TRBJ1-1; CDR3 protein: CASKPTGRKEAFF
V gene: TRBV7-2; J gene: TRBJ2-3; CDR3 protein: CASSLRAGTRAQYF
V gene: TRBV5-1; J gene: TRBJ2-5; CDR3 protein: CASSLQASGRGETQYF
V gene: TRBV6-5; J gene: TRBJ2-3; CDR3 protein: CASSYQAPPFTDTQYF
V gene: TRBV7-8; J gene: TRBJ2-1; CDR3 protein: CASSLGLSSYNVQFF
V gene: TRBV2; J gene: TRBJ2-7; CDR3 protein: CASRGGAGHEQYF
V gene: TRBV2; J gene: TRBJ2-2; CDR3 protein: CASTDEVPGELFF
V gene: TRBV23-1; J gene: TRBJ1-2; CDR3 protein: CASSQSWGQLNYGYTF
V gene: TRBV5-5; J gene: TRBJ2-3; CDR3 protein: CASSGISSTDTQYF
V gene: TRBV5-1; J gene: TRBJ2-3; CDR3 protein: CASSSSKDTLYF
V gene: TRBV11-2; J gene: TRBJ2-1; CDR3 protein: CASSQTGEQFF
V gene: TRBV7-2; J gene: TRBJ2-1; CDR3 protein: CASSATSRTNEQFF
V gene: TRBV7-9; J gene: TRBJ1-3; CDR3 protein: CASVLGSAGNTIYF
V gene: TRBV11-2; J gene: TRBJ2-7; CDR3 protein: CASSLLQAPGYEQYF
V gene: TRBV20-1; J gene: TRBJ2-3; CDR3 protein: CSATAGSYGDTQYF
V gene: TRBV12-3/TRBV12-4; J gene: TRBJ1-1; CDR3 protein: CASSAQGGTEAFF
V gene: TRBV11-2; J gene: TRBJ1-2; CDR3 protein: CASSPQYANYGYTF
V gene: TRBV7-7; J gene: TRBJ2-5; CDR3 protein: CASSPGRGLAETQYF
V gene: TRBV20-1; J gene: TRBJ2-3; CDR3 protein: CSAQASGPNTQYF
V gene: TRBV4-1; J gene: TRBJ1-4; CDR3 protein: CASSQQQGSEKLFF
V gene: TRBV7-9; J gene: TRBJ2-1; CDR3 protein: CASSSGTAQPSSYNEQFF
V gene: TRBV5-1; J gene: TRBJ2-1; CDR3 protein: CASSFGPGAANEQFF
V gene: TRBV7-2; J gene: TRBJ2-1; CDR3 protein: CASSPTSNEQFF
V gene: TRBV5-1; J gene: TRBJ2-7; CDR3 protein: CASSLTGEYEQYF
V gene: TRBV9; J gene: TRBJ1-4; CDR3 protein: CASSVGVGGAVNEKLFF
V gene: TRBV7-9; J gene: TRBJ1-5; CDR3 protein: CASSSSGDQPQHF
V gene: TRBV5-1; J gene: TRBJ2-7; CDR3 protein: CASSLRGDEQYF
V gene: TRBV28; J gene: TRBJ1-6; CDR3 protein: CASSTRSGNANSPLHF
V gene: TRBV6-5; J gene: TRBJ2-2; CDR3 protein: CASRKKGVTGELFF
V gene: TRBV5-1; J gene: TRBJ2-7; CDR3 protein: CASRHETDEQYF
V gene: TRBV12-3/TRBV12-4; J gene: TRBJ1-1; CDR3 protein: CASNRMNTEAFF
V gene: TRBV11-2; J gene: TRBJ2-1; CDR3 protein: CASSRDRGRGNEQFF